This is a list of T cell receptor beta chains from one sample in a study of blood T cells in healthy people across ages. TCRdb itself ran the 5' RACE reads through MiXCR, one entry per CDR3 protein. This sample has some 800,000 distinct CDR3 sequences, with around a quarter found just once. The data also belong to a second study, concerning T cells of mothers and their children.

Sequencing was done on a sample of blood. These receptors were obtained from a boy aged 5 to 17 in good health. Each CDR3 is given with its conserved first and last residue. A D gene is named only where the DNA matches it firmly. Size tells how often a clone was seen (once, few, many) or the class of an expanded clone, and some rows leave it out.

D: TRBD1; V: TRBV7-9; size: NA; J: TRBJ1-4; CDR3: CASKQGAEEKLFF; DNA: TGTGCCAGCAAACAGGGGGCAGAGGAAAAACTGTTTTTT
D: NA; V: TRBV20-1; size: few; J: TRBJ2-7; CDR3: CSASSNEQYF; DNA: TGCAGTGCTAGTTCGAACGAGCAGTACTTC
D: TRBD1; V: TRBV20-1; size: NA; J: TRBJ1-1; CDR3: CSARKDRGNTEAFF; DNA: TGCAGTGCTAGAAAAGACAGGGGGAACACTGAAGCTTTCTTT
D: TRBD2; V: TRBV27; size: NA; J: TRBJ2-1; CDR3: CASSPGTSGHNEQFF; DNA: TGTGCCAGCAGTCCTGGGACTAGCGGACACAATGAGCAGTTCTTC
D: NA; V: TRBV15; size: few; J: TRBJ1-2; CDR3: CATSRELTHNGLYGYTF; DNA: TGTGCCACCAGCAGAGAACTCACCCATAATGGGCTTTACGGCTACACCTTC
D: TRBD2; V: TRBV20-1; size: few; J: TRBJ2-7; CDR3: CSARDLGLWTSGDTYEQYF; DNA: TGCAGTGCTAGAGATCTCGGATTATGGACTAGCGGGGATACCTACGAGCAGTACTTC
D: TRBD2; V: TRBV20-1; size: NA; J: TRBJ2-1; CDR3: CSAISSGSYWSEQFF; DNA: TGCAGTGCTATTTCTAGCGGGAGTTATTGGAGTGAGCAGTTCTTC
D: NA; V: TRBV7-9; size: NA; J: TRBJ2-7; CDR3: CASSLGSPNEQYF; DNA: TGTGCCAGCAGCTTAGGGTCCCCTAACGAGCAGTACTTC
D: NA; V: TRBV12-3/TRBV12-4; size: NA; J: TRBJ1-4; CDR3: CASSSNRTPRGGKLFF; DNA: TGTGCCAGCAGCTCTAACCGGACTCCTCGAGGCGGAAAACTGTTTTTT
D: NA; V: TRBV9; size: NA; J: TRBJ2-1; CDR3: CASSVSGTTNEQFF; DNA: TGTGCCAGCAGTGTCTCCGGGACAACAAATGAGCAGTTCTTC
D: TRBD2; V: TRBV4-1; size: NA; J: TRBJ2-5; CDR3: CASSQGTSGGRSGTQYF; DNA: TGCGCCAGCAGCCAAGGGACTAGCGGGGGGCGAAGTGGGACCCAGTACTTC
D: NA; V: TRBV7-2; size: NA; J: TRBJ2-3; CDR3: CASSLGGLLTQYF; DNA: TGTGCCAGCAGCTTAGGAGGGCTTCTGACGCAGTATTTT
D: TRBD1; V: TRBV18; size: NA; J: TRBJ1-4; CDR3: CASSQGTGLEKLFF; DNA: TGTGCCAGCTCACAAGGGACAGGGCTCGAAAAACTGTTTTTT
D: NA; V: TRBV5-1; size: few; J: TRBJ1-1; CDR3: CASSPSAGSTEAFF; DNA: TGCGCCAGCAGCCCCTCGGCGGGGAGCACTGAAGCTTTCTTT
D: NA; V: TRBV7-2; size: few; J: TRBJ2-5; CDR3: CASSQDNYRTQYF; DNA: TGTGCCAGCAGTCAAGACAATTATCGGACCCAGTACTTC
D: NA; V: TRBV27; size: NA; J: TRBJ2-6; CDR3: CASSLLGSASGANVLTF; DNA: TGTGCCAGCAGTTTATTAGGTTCGGCCTCTGGGGCCAACGTCCTGACTTTC
D: TRBD1; V: TRBV28; size: few; J: TRBJ2-7; CDR3: CVSSFRGLPYEQYF; DNA: TGTGTCAGCAGTTTTAGGGGGCTCCCCTACGAGCAGTACTTC
D: NA; V: TRBV7-2; size: few; J: TRBJ2-5; CDR3: CATQWDGRDQETQYF; DNA: TGTGCCACACAATGGGACGGTAGAGATCAAGAGACCCAGTACTTC
D: NA; V: TRBV12-3/TRBV12-4; size: few; J: TRBJ1-2; CDR3: CASSGQEPNYGYTF; DNA: TGTGCCAGCAGCGGACAAGAACCCAACTATGGCTACACCTTC
D: NA; V: TRBV9; size: NA; J: TRBJ2-3; CDR3: CASSLGFDTDTQYF; DNA: TGTGCCAGCAGCCTTGGTTTCGACACAGATACGCAGTATTTT
D: NA; V: TRBV7-2; size: NA; J: TRBJ2-7; CDR3: CASSLARTLRYEQYF; DNA: TGTGCCAGCAGCTTAGCCAGGACACTACGCTACGAGCAGTACTTC
D: NA; V: TRBV27; size: few; J: TRBJ2-5; CDR3: CASSPPVESPTREQYF; DNA: TGTGCCAGCAGTCCACCGGTAGAGTCCCCCACTAGGGAGCAGTACTTC
D: NA; V: TRBV29-1; size: few; J: TRBJ2-5; CDR3: CSVEPEEQETQYF; DNA: TGCAGCGTTGAGCCCGAAGAACAAGAGACCCAGTACTTC
D: NA; V: TRBV20-1; size: NA; J: TRBJ2-7; CDR3: CSARDLDSFSYEQYF; DNA: TGCAGTGCTAGAGATCTGGACTCATTCTCCTACGAGCAGTACTTC
D: NA; V: TRBV3-1; size: NA; J: TRBJ2-3; CDR3: CVSSQVRGNPDTQYF; DNA: TGTGTCAGCAGCCAAGTGAGGGGGAACCCAGATACGCAGTATTTT
D: NA; V: TRBV2; size: NA; J: TRBJ1-2; CDR3: CASSVSRDYGYTF; DNA: TGTGCCAGCAGTGTATCGCGGGACTATGGCTACACCTTC
D: NA; V: TRBV29-1; size: NA; J: TRBJ1-5; CDR3: CSVADGYWQPQHF; DNA: TGCAGCGTTGCCGACGGATATTGGCAGCCCCAGCATTTT
D: NA; V: TRBV29-1; size: NA; J: TRBJ2-7; CDR3: CSVVTGVRSSEQYF; DNA: TGCAGCGTTGTAACTGGGGTCAGATCCTCCGAGCAGTACTTC
D: TRBD1; V: TRBV6-6; size: few; J: TRBJ2-7; CDR3: CASSYPWDRSYEQYF; DNA: TGTGCCAGCAGTTACCCATGGGACAGATCCTACGAGCAGTACTTC
D: TRBD2; V: TRBV6-5; size: NA; J: TRBJ2-2; CDR3: CASKAGGNTGELFF; DNA: TGTGCCAGCAAAGCGGGGGGGAACACCGGGGAGCTGTTTTTT
D: NA; V: TRBV20-1; size: few; J: TRBJ2-7; CDR3: CSARVWSGYEQYF; DNA: TGCAGTGCTAGAGTTTGGAGTGGCTACGAGCAGTACTTC
D: TRBD2; V: TRBV18; size: NA; J: TRBJ2-3; CDR3: CASSPGTSGRTYTDTQYF; DNA: TGTGCCAGCTCTCCCGGGACTAGCGGGAGGACTTACACAGATACGCAGTATTTT
D: NA; V: TRBV2; size: few; J: TRBJ2-1; CDR3: CASSDAGWGDRQFF; DNA: TGTGCCAGCAGTGACGCGGGTTGGGGTGATCGGCAGTTCTTC
D: TRBD1; V: TRBV9; size: NA; J: TRBJ1-1; CDR3: CASSVGGTGPGTEAFF; DNA: TGTGCCAGCAGCGTAGGCGGGACAGGGCCTGGCACTGAAGCTTTCTTT
D: TRBD1; V: TRBV28; size: few; J: TRBJ2-1; CDR3: CASSSDRSTGNEQFF; DNA: TGTGCCAGCAGTTCGGACAGGTCCACAGGTAATGAGCAGTTCTTC
D: NA; V: TRBV12-3/TRBV12-4; size: few; J: TRBJ2-7; CDR3: CASSHIGEQYF; DNA: TGTGCCAGCAGCCACATTGGCGAGCAGTACTTC
D: NA; V: TRBV15; size: NA; J: TRBJ1-5; CDR3: CATGGSKGRLNSNQPQHF; DNA: TGTGCCACCGGCGGGTCGAAGGGCAGATTAAATAGCAATCAGCCCCAGCATTTT
D: NA; V: TRBV19; size: few; J: TRBJ2-1; CDR3: CASGTGSDYNEQFF; DNA: TGTGCCAGTGGTACAGGGTCAGACTACAATGAGCAGTTCTTC
D: TRBD2; V: TRBV6-2/TRBV6-3; size: NA; J: TRBJ2-7; CDR3: CASSNPWLAVYEQYF; DNA: TGTGCCAGCAGTAACCCGTGGCTAGCGGTCTACGAGCAGTACTTC
D: TRBD1; V: TRBV20-1; size: NA; J: TRBJ2-5; CDR3: CSARERTGGDDQYF; DNA: TGCAGTGCTAGAGAACGGACAGGGGGGGACGACCAGTACTTC
D: TRBD2; V: TRBV4-3; size: NA; J: TRBJ2-3; CDR3: CASSQLAGAPDTQYF; DNA: TGCGCCAGCAGCCAACTAGCGGGAGCGCCAGATACGCAGTATTTT
D: TRBD1; V: TRBV20-1; size: few; J: TRBJ1-1; CDR3: CSAPRQGNTEAFF; DNA: TGCAGTGCGCCTCGACAGGGGAACACTGAAGCTTTCTTT
D: NA; V: TRBV11-2; size: few; J: TRBJ2-3; CDR3: CATYSPGGTDTQYF; DNA: TGTGCCACGTATAGTCCGGGGGGCACAGATACGCAGTATTTT
D: TRBD2; V: TRBV27; size: NA; J: TRBJ2-1; CDR3: CASRGSGLGYNEQFF; DNA: TGTGCCAGCAGAGGATCAGGACTAGGCTACAATGAGCAGTTCTTC
D: NA; V: TRBV28; size: NA; J: TRBJ2-5; CDR3: CASSLMRRPPETQYF; DNA: TGTGCCAGCAGTTTAATGCGGCGGCCTCCGGAGACCCAGTACTTC
D: NA; V: TRBV20-1; size: NA; J: TRBJ2-7; CDR3: CSARDLAVSSYEQYF; DNA: TGCAGTGCTAGAGATCTTGCGGTTAGCTCCTACGAGCAGTACTTC
D: NA; V: TRBV12-3/TRBV12-4; size: NA; J: TRBJ1-4; CDR3: CASSLKGNEKLFF; DNA: TGTGCCAGCAGTTTAAAGGGGAATGAAAAACTGTTTTTT
D: NA; V: TRBV20-1; size: NA; J: TRBJ2-3; CDR3: CSAREDQTRSTQYF; DNA: TGCAGTGCTAGAGAAGATCAAACTAGATCGACGCAGTATTTT
D: NA; V: TRBV15; size: NA; J: TRBJ2-3; CDR3: CATSVGDTQYF; DNA: TGTGCCACTTCCGTCGGGGATACGCAGTATTTT
D: NA; V: TRBV28; size: NA; J: TRBJ2-5; CDR3: CASSSPAPWETQYF; DNA: TGTGCCAGCAGTTCCCCGGCTCCATGGGAGACCCAGTACTTC
D: NA; V: TRBV2; size: few; J: TRBJ2-2; CDR3: CASKGQGRTGELFF; DNA: TGTGCCAGCAAGGGGCAGGGGAGGACCGGGGAGCTGTTTTTT
D: NA; V: TRBV29-1; size: few; J: TRBJ2-7; CDR3: CSVDGGLGGEQYF; DNA: TGCAGCGTTGATGGGGGCTTGGGGGGCGAGCAGTACTTC
D: NA; V: TRBV12-3/TRBV12-4; size: few; J: TRBJ2-3; CDR3: CASSPGLRSTDTQYF; DNA: TGTGCCAGCAGCCCGGGACTTCGCAGCACAGATACGCAGTATTTT
D: NA; V: TRBV29-1; size: few; J: TRBJ2-1; CDR3: CSVEDWGKNNEQFF; DNA: TGCAGCGTTGAAGATTGGGGCAAGAACAATGAGCAGTTCTTC
D: NA; V: TRBV28; size: few; J: TRBJ1-4; CDR3: CASSATLPGASTNEKLFF; DNA: TGTGCCAGCAGTGCTACCCTCCCCGGGGCGTCAACTAATGAAAAACTGTTTTTT